The rows below give T cell receptor beta chains drawn from one sample of a study of blood T cell repertoires in COVID-19. The data were produced by immunoSEQ multiplex PCR, yet TCRdb's version contains in-frame clones alone and is incomplete. In the table there are about 250,000 clones, about 80% of which are singletons. The sample was peripheral blood. All receptors come from a man older than 75 with acute or convalescent COVID-19. CDR3s include the opening cysteine and the closing phenylalanine or tryptophan. A D gene is named only where the DNA matches it firmly. A row's size may be missing; if present it is once, few, many or a size class.

d_call: TRBD2
clone_size: .
j_call: TRBJ2-1
v_call: TRBV12-3/TRBV12-4
cdr3_aa: CASSWGGHNEQFF
cdr3_nt: TGTGCCAGCAGTTGGGGGGGACACAATGAGCAGTTCTTC

d_call: .
clone_size: .
j_call: TRBJ1-6
v_call: TRBV30
cdr3_aa: CAWTNPREYNSPLHF
cdr3_nt: TGTGCCTGGACCAACCCCCGGGAATATAATTCACCCCTCCACTTT

d_call: .
clone_size: .
j_call: TRBJ2-3
v_call: TRBV5-1
cdr3_aa: CASSRTVGWDTQYF
cdr3_nt: TGCGCCAGCAGCCGGACAGTGGGGTGGGATACGCAGTATTTT

d_call: .
clone_size: .
j_call: TRBJ2-1
v_call: TRBV6-2/TRBV6-3
cdr3_aa: CASSYGGSRNNEQFF
cdr3_nt: TGTGCCAGCAGTTACGGGGGGTCGAGAAACAATGAGCAGTTCTTC

d_call: TRBD2
clone_size: .
j_call: TRBJ2-7
v_call: TRBV3-1/TRBV3-2
cdr3_aa: CASSQDGLAGVYEQYF
cdr3_nt: TGTGCCAGCAGCCAAGACGGGCTAGCGGGGGTATACGAGCAGTACTTC

d_call: .
clone_size: .
j_call: TRBJ2-5
v_call: TRBV6-1
cdr3_aa: CASSEEGQGRLRETQYF
cdr3_nt: TGTGCCAGCAGTGAAGAGGGTCAGGGTCGCTTAAGGGAGACCCAGTACTTC

d_call: .
clone_size: .
j_call: TRBJ1-5
v_call: TRBV28
cdr3_aa: CASSLSAGPNQPQHF
cdr3_nt: TGTGCCAGCAGTTTATCGGCAGGGCCCAATCAGCCCCAGCATTTT

d_call: .
clone_size: .
j_call: TRBJ2-7
v_call: TRBV5-1
cdr3_aa: CASRRRDSSYEQYF
cdr3_nt: TGCGCCAGCAGGAGGAGGGACAGCTCCTACGAGCAGTACTTC

d_call: .
clone_size: .
j_call: TRBJ2-4
v_call: TRBV5-6
cdr3_aa: CASSFFGGAKNIQYF
cdr3_nt: TGTGCCAGCAGCTTTTTCGGGGGAGCCAAAAACATTCAGTACTTC

d_call: TRBD1
clone_size: few
j_call: TRBJ1-1
v_call: TRBV9
cdr3_aa: CASSPGTGGSDTEAFF
cdr3_nt: TGTGCCAGCAGCCCCGGGACAGGGGGCTCGGACACTGAAGCTTTCTTT

d_call: .
clone_size: .
j_call: TRBJ1-5
v_call: TRBV30
cdr3_aa: CAWSEGWGQPQHF
cdr3_nt: TGTGCCTGGAGTGAGGGGTGGGGTCAGCCCCAGCATTTT

d_call: TRBD1
clone_size: .
j_call: TRBJ1-5
v_call: TRBV24-1
cdr3_aa: CATSDTTGRPQHF
cdr3_nt: TGTGCCACCAGTGACACGACAGGGCGGCCCCAGCATTTT

d_call: .
clone_size: .
j_call: TRBJ1-2
v_call: TRBV5-1
cdr3_aa: CASSLAVQGLSGYTF
cdr3_nt: TGCGCCAGCAGCTTGGCCGTGCAGGGCCTGTCGGGCTACACCTTC

d_call: .
clone_size: .
j_call: TRBJ1-3
v_call: TRBV6-5
cdr3_aa: CASSSRRGDSGNTIYF
cdr3_nt: TGTGCCAGCAGTTCTCGGCGGGGTGACTCTGGAAACACCATATATTTT

d_call: TRBD1
clone_size: .
j_call: TRBJ1-6
v_call: TRBV30
cdr3_aa: CAWRRLPGQYNSPLHF
cdr3_nt: TGTGCCTGGAGAAGACTTCCGGGACAGTATAATTCACCCCTCCACTTT

d_call: TRBD2
clone_size: .
j_call: TRBJ2-7
v_call: TRBV29-1
cdr3_aa: CSVEGPVAGGLYEQYF
cdr3_nt: TGCAGCGTTGAAGGTCCGGTAGCGGGAGGTTTGTACGAGCAGTACTTC

d_call: .
clone_size: .
j_call: TRBJ2-1
v_call: TRBV7-2
cdr3_aa: CASSLWAADNEQFF
cdr3_nt: TGTGCCAGCAGCTTATGGGCAGCCGACAATGAGCAGTTCTTC

d_call: TRBD1
clone_size: few
j_call: TRBJ2-7
v_call: TRBV19
cdr3_aa: CASSWGQDSSYEQYF
cdr3_nt: TGTGCCAGTAGTTGGGGACAGGACAGCTCCTACGAGCAGTACTTC

d_call: TRBD1
clone_size: .
j_call: TRBJ1-3
v_call: TRBV5-1
cdr3_aa: CASSLAPGGNTIYF
cdr3_nt: TGCGCCAGCAGCTTGGCCCCAGGGGGTAACACCATATATTTT

d_call: TRBD2
clone_size: .
j_call: TRBJ2-7
v_call: TRBV2
cdr3_aa: CASSDTHQLAGNYEQYF
cdr3_nt: TGTGCCAGCAGCGATACACACCAACTAGCGGGAAACTACGAGCAGTACTTC

d_call: .
clone_size: few
j_call: TRBJ1-6
v_call: TRBV28
cdr3_aa: CASSPRQVLNSPLHF
cdr3_nt: TGTGCCAGCAGTCCCAGACAGGTTCTGAATTCACCCCTCCACTTT

d_call: TRBD1
clone_size: .
j_call: TRBJ1-5
v_call: TRBV28
cdr3_aa: CASTRRGVEQPQHF
cdr3_nt: TGTGCCAGCACCCGCAGGGGGGTTGAGCAGCCCCAGCATTTT

d_call: .
clone_size: .
j_call: TRBJ2-6
v_call: TRBV5-5
cdr3_aa: CASSLSDTSSGANVLTF
cdr3_nt: TGTGCCAGCAGCTTGTCGGACACGAGCTCTGGGGCCAACGTCCTGACTTTC

d_call: .
clone_size: .
j_call: TRBJ1-5
v_call: TRBV7-8
cdr3_aa: CASSVTRGSNQPQHF
cdr3_nt: TGTGCCAGCAGCGTAACAAGAGGCAGCAATCAGCCCCAGCATTTT

d_call: .
clone_size: .
j_call: TRBJ1-1
v_call: TRBV7-9
cdr3_aa: CASSPGIMNTEAFF
cdr3_nt: TGTGCCAGCAGCCCAGGGATAATGAACACTGAAGCTTTCTTT

d_call: .
clone_size: .
j_call: TRBJ2-3
v_call: TRBV27
cdr3_aa: CASSLLLADTQYF
cdr3_nt: TGTGCCAGCAGTTTATTACTCGCAGATACGCAGTATTTT

d_call: TRBD1
clone_size: .
j_call: TRBJ2-7
v_call: TRBV7-9
cdr3_aa: CASSSIDRVANYEQYF
cdr3_nt: TGTGCCAGCAGCTCCATAGACAGGGTGGCAAACTACGAGCAGTACTTC

d_call: .
clone_size: .
j_call: TRBJ1-1
v_call: TRBV9
cdr3_aa: CASSVVQRYTEAFF
cdr3_nt: TGTGCCAGCAGCGTAGTACAGCGGTACACTGAAGCTTTCTTT

d_call: TRBD2
clone_size: .
j_call: TRBJ2-1
v_call: TRBV4-1
cdr3_aa: CASSQGYSGGSYNEQFF
cdr3_nt: TGCGCCAGCAGCCAAGGTTACAGCGGGGGCTCCTACAATGAGCAGTTCTTC

d_call: .
clone_size: .
j_call: TRBJ1-2
v_call: TRBV18
cdr3_aa: CASSPLVEGKPLGYTF
cdr3_nt: TGTGCCAGCTCACCCCTGGTGGAGGGTAAACCCCTTGGCTACACCTTC

d_call: .
clone_size: .
j_call: TRBJ2-5
v_call: TRBV14
cdr3_aa: CASSQEHRSPQETQYF
cdr3_nt: TGTGCCAGCAGCCAAGAGCACAGGTCCCCTCAAGAGACCCAGTACTTC

d_call: .
clone_size: .
j_call: TRBJ1-5
v_call: TRBV10-3
cdr3_aa: CAISGQGSNQPQHF
cdr3_nt: TGTGCCATCAGTGGCCAGGGGAGCAATCAGCCCCAGCATTTT

d_call: TRBD1
clone_size: .
j_call: TRBJ1-1
v_call: TRBV7-2
cdr3_aa: CASSPRPGTALMNTEAFF
cdr3_nt: TGTGCCAGCAGCCCACGTCCCGGGACAGCTTTAATGAACACTGAAGCTTTCTTT

d_call: .
clone_size: .
j_call: TRBJ2-4
v_call: TRBV5-1
cdr3_aa: CASRDGPKNIQYF
cdr3_nt: TGCGCCAGCAGGGATGGGCCCAAAAACATTCAGTACTTC

d_call: .
clone_size: .
j_call: TRBJ2-5
v_call: TRBV2
cdr3_aa: CASTGGLQETQYF
cdr3_nt: TGTGCCAGCACGGGGGGCCTCCAAGAGACCCAGTACTTC

d_call: TRBD1
clone_size: .
j_call: TRBJ1-2
v_call: TRBV4-2
cdr3_aa: CASSHEPGQDNYGYTF
cdr3_nt: TGTGCCAGCAGCCACGAGCCGGGACAGGATAACTATGGCTACACCTTC

d_call: TRBD1
clone_size: .
j_call: TRBJ1-2
v_call: TRBV6-5
cdr3_aa: CASSPPSRGQGGYTF
cdr3_nt: TGTGCCAGCAGTCCCCCTAGTAGGGGACAGGGAGGCTACACCTTC

d_call: .
clone_size: .
j_call: TRBJ1-5
v_call: TRBV2
cdr3_aa: CASRRGWRNQPQHF
cdr3_nt: TGTGCCAGCCGTCGGGGGTGGAGGAATCAGCCCCAGCATTTT

d_call: .
clone_size: .
j_call: TRBJ1-5
v_call: TRBV27
cdr3_aa: CASSFFQPQHF
cdr3_nt: TGTGCCAGCAGTTTCTTTCAGCCCCAGCATTTT

d_call: .
clone_size: .
j_call: TRBJ2-1
v_call: TRBV3-1/TRBV3-2
cdr3_aa: CASSPSIASYNEQFF
cdr3_nt: TGTGCCAGCAGCCCGTCCATAGCTTCCTACAATGAGCAGTTCTTC

d_call: TRBD1
clone_size: few
j_call: TRBJ1-1
v_call: TRBV18
cdr3_aa: CASSSVPPGGLNTEAFF
cdr3_nt: TGTGCCAGCTCTTCCGTTCCCCCAGGGGGATTGAACACTGAAGCTTTCTTT

d_call: TRBD2
clone_size: .
j_call: TRBJ2-7
v_call: TRBV7-2
cdr3_aa: CASSQGLAGSREQYF
cdr3_nt: TGTGCCAGCAGCCAGGGACTAGCGGGGAGCCGGGAGCAGTACTTC

d_call: .
clone_size: .
j_call: TRBJ2-2
v_call: TRBV5-1
cdr3_aa: CASSPPGGNTGELFF
cdr3_nt: TGCGCCAGCAGTCCCCCAGGAGGGAACACCGGGGAGCTGTTTTTT

d_call: .
clone_size: .
j_call: TRBJ1-1
v_call: TRBV7-9
cdr3_aa: CASSFGHPNTEAFF
cdr3_nt: TGTGCCAGCAGTTTCGGACACCCGAACACTGAAGCTTTCTTT

d_call: .
clone_size: .
j_call: TRBJ2-2
v_call: TRBV2
cdr3_aa: CASSEQGTGELFF
cdr3_nt: TGTGCCAGCAGTGAACAGGGCACCGGGGAGCTGTTTTTT

d_call: .
clone_size: .
j_call: TRBJ2-7
v_call: TRBV30
cdr3_aa: CAWSRGYEQYF
cdr3_nt: TGTGCCTGGAGTAGAGGGTACGAGCAGTACTTC

d_call: TRBD1
clone_size: .
j_call: TRBJ2-7
v_call: TRBV3-1/TRBV3-2
cdr3_aa: CASSHLAAPDRDYEQYF
cdr3_nt: TGTGCCAGCAGCCACTTGGCCGCCCCGGACAGGGACTACGAGCAGTACTTC

d_call: TRBD1
clone_size: .
j_call: TRBJ1-2
v_call: TRBV4-1
cdr3_aa: CASSQPRQGLWGYTF
cdr3_nt: TGCGCCAGCAGCCAACCTCGACAGGGCCTCTGGGGCTACACCTTC

d_call: .
clone_size: few
j_call: TRBJ1-2
v_call: TRBV6-5
cdr3_aa: CASSYNRKGLYGYTF
cdr3_nt: TGTGCCAGCAGTTACAACCGGAAGGGGTTATATGGCTACACCTTC

d_call: TRBD1
clone_size: .
j_call: TRBJ1-5
v_call: TRBV28
cdr3_aa: CASTRGARQPQHF
cdr3_nt: TGTGCCAGCACCAGGGGGGCTCGTCAGCCCCAGCATTTT